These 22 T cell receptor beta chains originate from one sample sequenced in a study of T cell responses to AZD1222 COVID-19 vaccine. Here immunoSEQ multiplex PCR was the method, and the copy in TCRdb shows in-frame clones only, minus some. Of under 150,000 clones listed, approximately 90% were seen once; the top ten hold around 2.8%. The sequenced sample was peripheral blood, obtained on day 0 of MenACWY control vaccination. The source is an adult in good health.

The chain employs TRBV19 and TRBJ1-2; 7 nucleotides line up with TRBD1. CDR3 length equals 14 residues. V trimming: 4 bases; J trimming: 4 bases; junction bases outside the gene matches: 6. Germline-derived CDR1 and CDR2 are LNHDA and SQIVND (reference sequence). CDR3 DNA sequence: TGTGCCAGTAGTACCAAGACAGGGATCTATGGCTACACCTTC. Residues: CASSTKTGIYGYTF.

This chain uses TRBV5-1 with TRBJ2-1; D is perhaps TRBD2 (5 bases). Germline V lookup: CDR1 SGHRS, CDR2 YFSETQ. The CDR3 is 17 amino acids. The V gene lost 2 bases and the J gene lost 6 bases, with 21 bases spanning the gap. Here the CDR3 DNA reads TGCGCCAGCAGCTTAAGTTCGATCAACCGGGGTTTCAATGAGCAGTTCTTC. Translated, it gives CASSLSSINRGFNEQFF.

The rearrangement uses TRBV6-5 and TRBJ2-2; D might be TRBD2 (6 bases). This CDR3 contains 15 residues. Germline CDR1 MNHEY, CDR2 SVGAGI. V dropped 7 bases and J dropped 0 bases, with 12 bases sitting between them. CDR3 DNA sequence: TGTGCCAGCACCCCCGGGACTGCGAACACCGGGGAGCTGTTTTTT. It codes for CASTPGTANTGELFF.

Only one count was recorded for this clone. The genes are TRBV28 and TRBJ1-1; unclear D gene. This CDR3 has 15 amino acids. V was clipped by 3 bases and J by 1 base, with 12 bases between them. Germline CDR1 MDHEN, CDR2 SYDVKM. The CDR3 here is CASSLRFRANTEAFF. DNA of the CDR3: TGTGCCAGCAGTTTGAGGTTTAGGGCGAACACTGAAGCTTTCTTT. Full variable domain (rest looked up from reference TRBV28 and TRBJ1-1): DVKVTQSSRYLVKRTGEKVFLECVQDMDHENMFWYRQDPGLGLRLIYFSYDVKMKEKGDIPEGYSVSREKKERFSLILESASTNQTSMYLCASSLRFRANTEAFFGQGTRLTVV.

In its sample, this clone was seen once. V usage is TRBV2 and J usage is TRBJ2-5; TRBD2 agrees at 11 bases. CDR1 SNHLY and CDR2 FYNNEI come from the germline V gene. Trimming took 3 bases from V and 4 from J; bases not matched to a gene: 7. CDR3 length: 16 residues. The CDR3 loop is CASSDGWLAGGETQYF. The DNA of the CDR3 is TGTGCCAGCAGTGATGGTTGGCTAGCGGGAGGAGAGACCCAGTACTTC.

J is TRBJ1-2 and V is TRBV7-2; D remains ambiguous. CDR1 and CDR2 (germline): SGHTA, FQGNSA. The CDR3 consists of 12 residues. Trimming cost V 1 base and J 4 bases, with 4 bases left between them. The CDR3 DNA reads TGTGCCAGCAGCTTAGTACCCTATGGCTACACCTTC. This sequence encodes CASSLVPYGYTF.

CDR3 residues: CASSDGDNYYEQYF. In DNA, the CDR3 is TGCGCCAGCAGCGATGGGGACAACTACTACGAGCAGTACTTC. V and J are TRBV5-1 and TRBJ2-7, with a possible D match to TRBD1 (6 bases). The germline V gene has CDR1 SGHRS and CDR2 YFSETQ. V was trimmed by 4 bases and J by 3 bases, leaving 14 bases between them. The CDR3 length is 14 residues.

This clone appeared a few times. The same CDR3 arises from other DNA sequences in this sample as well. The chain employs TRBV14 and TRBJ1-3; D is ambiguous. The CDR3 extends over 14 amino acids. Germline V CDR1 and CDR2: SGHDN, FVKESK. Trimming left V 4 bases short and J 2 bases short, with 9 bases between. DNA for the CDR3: TGTGCCAGCAGCCCCCTAGGGCCTGGAAACACCATATATTTT. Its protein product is CASSPLGPGNTIYF.

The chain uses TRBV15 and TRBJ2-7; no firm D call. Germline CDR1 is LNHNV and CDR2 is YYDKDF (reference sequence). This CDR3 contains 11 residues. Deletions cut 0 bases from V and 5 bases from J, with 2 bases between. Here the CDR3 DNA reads TGTGCCACCAGCAGAGATCACGAGCAGTACTTC. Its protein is CATSRDHEQYF.

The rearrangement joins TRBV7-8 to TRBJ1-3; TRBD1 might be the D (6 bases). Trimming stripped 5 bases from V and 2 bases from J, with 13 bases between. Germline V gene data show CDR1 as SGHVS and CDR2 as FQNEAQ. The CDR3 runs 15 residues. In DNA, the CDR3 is TGTGCCAGCAGCGCCGTTGGGGGCACTGGAAACACCATATATTTT. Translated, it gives CASSAVGGTGNTIYF.

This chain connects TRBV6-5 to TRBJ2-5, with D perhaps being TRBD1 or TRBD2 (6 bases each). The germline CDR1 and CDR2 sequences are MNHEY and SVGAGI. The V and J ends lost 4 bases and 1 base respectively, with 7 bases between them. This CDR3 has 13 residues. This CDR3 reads CASSWGAQETQYF. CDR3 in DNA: TGTGCCAGCAGTTGGGGGGCCCAAGAGACCCAGTACTTC.

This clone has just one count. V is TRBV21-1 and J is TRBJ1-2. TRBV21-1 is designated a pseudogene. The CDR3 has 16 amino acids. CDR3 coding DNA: TGTGCCAGCAGCGCGCGGAGGAGCGGCGGGAGATATGGCTACACCTTC. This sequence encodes CASSARRSGGRYGYTF.

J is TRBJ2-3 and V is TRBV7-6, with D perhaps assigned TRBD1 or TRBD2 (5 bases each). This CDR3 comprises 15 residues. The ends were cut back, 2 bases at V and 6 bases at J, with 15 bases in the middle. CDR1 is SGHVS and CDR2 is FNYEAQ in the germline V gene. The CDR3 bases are TGTGCCAGCAGCTTATGGGGGACCTCAGGGGATACGCAGTATTTT. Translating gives CASSLWGTSGDTQYF.

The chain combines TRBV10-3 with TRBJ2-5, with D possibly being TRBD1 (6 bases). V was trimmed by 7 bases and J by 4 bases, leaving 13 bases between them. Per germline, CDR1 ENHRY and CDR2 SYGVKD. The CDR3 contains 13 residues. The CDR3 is CAIKGHLGETQYF. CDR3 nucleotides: TGTGCCATCAAGGGACACCTGGGAGAGACCCAGTACTTC.

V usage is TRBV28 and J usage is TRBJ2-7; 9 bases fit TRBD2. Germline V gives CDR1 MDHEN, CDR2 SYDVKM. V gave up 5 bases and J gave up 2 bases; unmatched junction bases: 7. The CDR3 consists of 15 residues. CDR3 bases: TGTGCCAGCAGTCCCTTCGCGGGAGGGCCCTACGAGCAGTACTTC. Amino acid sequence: CASSPFAGGPYEQYF. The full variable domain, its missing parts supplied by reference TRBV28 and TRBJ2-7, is DVKVTQSSRYLVKRTGEKVFLECVQDMDHENMFWYRQDPGLGLRLIYFSYDVKMKEKGDIPEGYSVSREKKERFSLILESASTNQTSMYLCASSPFAGGPYEQYFGPGTRLTVT.

The CDR3 DNA reads as TGCAGCGTTGCTGGTTCTAGCAATCAGCCCCAGCATTTT. Encoded protein: CSVAGSSNQPQHF. The V gene is TRBV29-1, the J gene TRBJ1-5; D is ambiguous. Germline CDR1 and CDR2: SQVTM and ANQGSEA. V dropped 4 bases and J dropped 0 bases, with 7 bases sitting between them. The CDR3 has 13 residues.

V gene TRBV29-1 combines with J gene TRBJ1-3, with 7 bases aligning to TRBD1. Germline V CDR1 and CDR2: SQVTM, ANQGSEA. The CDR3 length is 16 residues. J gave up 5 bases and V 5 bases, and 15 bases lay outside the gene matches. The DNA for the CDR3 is TGCAGCGTTCTTAGACAGGGAACGGGCGGACGAAACACCATATATTTT. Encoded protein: CSVLRQGTGGRNTIYF.

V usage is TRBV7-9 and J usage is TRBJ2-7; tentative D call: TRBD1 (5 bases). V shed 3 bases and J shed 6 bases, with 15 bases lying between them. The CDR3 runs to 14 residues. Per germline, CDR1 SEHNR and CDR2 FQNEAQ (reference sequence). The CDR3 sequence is CASSLGTGHPEQYF. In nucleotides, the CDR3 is TGTGCCAGCAGCTTGGGTACAGGACACCCCGAGCAGTACTTC.

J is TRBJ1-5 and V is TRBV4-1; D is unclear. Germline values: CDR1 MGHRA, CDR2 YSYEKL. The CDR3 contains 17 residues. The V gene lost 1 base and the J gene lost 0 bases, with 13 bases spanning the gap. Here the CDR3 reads CASSQGKTIDSNQPQHF. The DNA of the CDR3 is TGCGCCAGCAGCCAAGGTAAAACTATCGATAGCAATCAGCCCCAGCATTTT.

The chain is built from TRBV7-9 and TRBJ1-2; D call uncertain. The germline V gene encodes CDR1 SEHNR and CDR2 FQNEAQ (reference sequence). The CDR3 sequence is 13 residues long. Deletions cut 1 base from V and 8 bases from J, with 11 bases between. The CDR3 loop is CASSLDELGGYTF. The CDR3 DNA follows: TGTGCCAGCAGCTTAGACGAGTTGGGGGGCTACACCTTC.

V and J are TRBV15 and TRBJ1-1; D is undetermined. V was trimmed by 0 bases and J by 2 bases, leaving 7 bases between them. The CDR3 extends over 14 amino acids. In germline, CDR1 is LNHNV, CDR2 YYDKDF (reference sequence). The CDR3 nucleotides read TGTGCCACCAGCAGAGAGGTGAGCAACACTGAAGCTTTCTTT. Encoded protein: CATSREVSNTEAFF.

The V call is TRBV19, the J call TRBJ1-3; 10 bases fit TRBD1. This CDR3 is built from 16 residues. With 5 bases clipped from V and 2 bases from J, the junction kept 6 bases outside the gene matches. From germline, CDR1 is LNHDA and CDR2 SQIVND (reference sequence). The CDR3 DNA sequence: TGTGCCAGTAGTCGACAGGGGGCCACTGCTGGAAACACCATATATTTT. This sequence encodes CASSRQGATAGNTIYF.